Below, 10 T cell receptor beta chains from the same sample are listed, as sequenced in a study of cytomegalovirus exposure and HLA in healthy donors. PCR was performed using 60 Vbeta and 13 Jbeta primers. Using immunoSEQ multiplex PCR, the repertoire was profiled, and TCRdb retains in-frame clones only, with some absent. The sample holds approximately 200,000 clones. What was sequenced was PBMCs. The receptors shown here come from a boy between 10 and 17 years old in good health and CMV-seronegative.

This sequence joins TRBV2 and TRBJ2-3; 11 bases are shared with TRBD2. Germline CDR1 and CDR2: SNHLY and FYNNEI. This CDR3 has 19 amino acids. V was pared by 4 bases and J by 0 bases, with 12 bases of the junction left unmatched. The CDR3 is CASSGGLAGLRESTDTQYF. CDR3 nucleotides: TGTGCCAGCAGTGGTGGACTAGCGGGCCTCCGGGAAAGCACAGATACGCAGTATTTT. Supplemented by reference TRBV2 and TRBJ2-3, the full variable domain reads EPEVTQTPSHQVTQMGQEVILRCVPISNHLYFYWYRQILGQKVEFLVSFYNNEISEKSEIFDDQFSVERPDGSNFTLKIRSTKLEDSAMYFCASSGGLAGLRESTDTQYFGPGTRLTVL.

The CDR3 coding sequence is TGCGCCAGCGGAGGGGGGGGCCTAGGGGACTACACCTTC. As protein: CASGGGGLGDYTF. The chain is built from TRBV5-1 and TRBJ1-2, with D tentatively TRBD1 (6 bases). V was trimmed by 7 bases and J by 10 bases, leaving 20 bases between them. The CDR3 runs to 13 residues. Germline values: CDR1 SGHRS, CDR2 YFSETQ.

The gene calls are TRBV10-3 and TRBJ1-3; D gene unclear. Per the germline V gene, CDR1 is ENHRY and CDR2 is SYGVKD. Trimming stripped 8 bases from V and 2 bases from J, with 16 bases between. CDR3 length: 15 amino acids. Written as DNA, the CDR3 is TGTGCCATCGGCCCTGGAGACGGGACTGGAAACACCATATATTTT. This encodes CAIGPGDGTGNTIYF.

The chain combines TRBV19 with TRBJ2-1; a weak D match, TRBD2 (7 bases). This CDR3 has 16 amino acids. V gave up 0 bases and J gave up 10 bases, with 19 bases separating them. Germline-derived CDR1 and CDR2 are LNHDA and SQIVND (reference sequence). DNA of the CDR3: TGTGCCAGTAGTATAGAGGGCGGGGGCCAAACTGGGGAGCAGTTCTTC. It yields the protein CASSIEGGGQTGEQFF.

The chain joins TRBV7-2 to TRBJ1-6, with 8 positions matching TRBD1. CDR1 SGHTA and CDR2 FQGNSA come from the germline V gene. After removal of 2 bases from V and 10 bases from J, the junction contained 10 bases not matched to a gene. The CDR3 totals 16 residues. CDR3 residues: CASSLTGQGTASPLHF. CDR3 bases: TGTGCCAGCAGCTTAACCGGACAGGGCACCGCATCACCCCTCCACTTT.

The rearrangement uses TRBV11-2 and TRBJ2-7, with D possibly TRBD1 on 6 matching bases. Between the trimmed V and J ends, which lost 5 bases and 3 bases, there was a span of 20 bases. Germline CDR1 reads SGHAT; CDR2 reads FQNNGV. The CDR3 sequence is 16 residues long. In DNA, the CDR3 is TGTGCCAGCAGCCTAAGCCAAGGGACACTATTCTACGAGCAGTACTTC. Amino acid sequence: CASSLSQGTLFYEQYF.

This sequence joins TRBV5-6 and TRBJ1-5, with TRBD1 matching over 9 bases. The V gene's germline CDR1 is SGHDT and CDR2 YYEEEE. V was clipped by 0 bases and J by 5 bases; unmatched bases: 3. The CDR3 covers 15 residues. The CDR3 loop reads CASSLGGQGHQPQHF. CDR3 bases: TGTGCCAGCAGCTTGGGGGGACAGGGACATCAGCCCCAGCATTTT.

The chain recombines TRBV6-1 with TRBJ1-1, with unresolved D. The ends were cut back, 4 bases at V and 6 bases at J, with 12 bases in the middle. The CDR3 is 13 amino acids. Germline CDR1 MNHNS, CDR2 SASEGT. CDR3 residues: CASSGRDVAEAFF. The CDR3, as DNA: TGTGCCAGCAGTGGGAGAGATGTCGCTGAAGCTTTCTTT.

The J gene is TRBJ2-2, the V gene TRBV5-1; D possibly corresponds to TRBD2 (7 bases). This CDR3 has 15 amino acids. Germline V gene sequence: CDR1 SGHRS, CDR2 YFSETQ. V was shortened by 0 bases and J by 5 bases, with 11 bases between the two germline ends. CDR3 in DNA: TGCGCCAGCAGCTTGGTCGGGGGGCAGACCGGGGAGCTGTTTTTT. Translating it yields CASSLVGGQTGELFF.

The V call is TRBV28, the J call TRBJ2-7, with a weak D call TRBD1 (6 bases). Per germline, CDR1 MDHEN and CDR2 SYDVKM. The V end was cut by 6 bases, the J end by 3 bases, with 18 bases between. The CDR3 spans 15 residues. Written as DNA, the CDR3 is TGTGCCAGCAGCCCGCTCGGGACAACCCACTACGAGCAGTACTTC. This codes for CASSPLGTTHYEQYF.